A selection of T cell receptor beta chains follows, all from one sample in a study of neoadjuvant anti-PD-1 for oral cavity cancer. The repertoire was sequenced with immunoSEQ multiplex PCR; TCRdb's copy has only in-frame clones and lacks some. The sample lists about 72,000 clones; roughly 85% were seen once. Source: PBMCs, taken after nivolumab (anti-PD-1) treatment. These receptors all stem from a person aged 35 to 85 with oral cavity squamous cell carcinoma. Each CDR3 is given with its conserved first and last residue. The order of the fields is V gene, J gene, D gene, clone size, CDR3 protein, CDR3 DNA. D genes are given only for firm matches. A clone size is listed for some rows: how often the clone was seen (once, few, many), or a class if it is expanded.

>TRBV28|TRBJ1-3|TRBD1|NA
CASSRGQGVDTIYF
TGTGCCAGCTCCCGGGGACAGGGGGTGGACACCATATATTTT
>TRBV5-1|TRBJ2-7|NA|NA
CASGTGASYEQYF
TGCGCCAGCGGGACGGGGGCGTCCTACGAGCAGTACTTC
>TRBV5-1|TRBJ2-5|NA|NA
CASSLGDGLAGETQYF
TGCGCCAGCAGCTTGGGCGACGGGTTAGCTGGTGAGACCCAGTACTTC
>TRBV9|TRBJ2-2|NA|NA
CASSVDSGELFF
TGTGCCAGCAGCGTAGACAGCGGGGAGCTGTTTTTT
>TRBV11-3|TRBJ2-1|NA|few
CASSLQGNEQFF
TGTGCCAGCAGCTTACAGGGCAATGAGCAGTTCTTC
>TRBV7-9|TRBJ2-7|NA|NA
CASSSIREWDSTSYEQYF
TGTGCCAGCAGCTCGATCAGGGAATGGGATTCCACTAGCTACGAGCAGTACTTC
>TRBV6-5|TRBJ2-2|NA|NA
CASKEGVSGELFF
TGTGCCAGCAAGGAAGGGGTGTCCGGGGAGCTGTTTTTT
>TRBV30|TRBJ1-2|NA|NA
CAWMPGSNYGYTF
TGTGCCTGGATGCCAGGGTCTAACTATGGCTACACCTTC
>TRBV2|TRBJ2-3|NA|NA
CASSYSTDTQYF
TGTGCCAGCAGCTACAGCACAGATACGCAGTATTTT
>TRBV2|TRBJ2-3|NA|once
CASSYGDTQYF
TGTGCCAGTTCATACGGGGATACGCAGTATTTT
>TRBV10-3|TRBJ1-1|NA|NA
CAISERRNTEAFF
TGTGCCATCAGTGAAAGAAGGAACACTGAAGCTTTCTTT
>TRBV29-1|TRBJ2-3|TRBD2|NA
CSVVRLAGIGDTQYF
TGCAGCGTTGTGAGACTAGCGGGTATAGGGGATACGCAGTATTTT
>TRBV11-2|TRBJ2-5|NA|NA
CASSFRQEEVTQYF
TGTGCCAGCAGCTTCCGCCAGGAGGAGGTGACCCAGTACTTC
>TRBV6-1|TRBJ2-2|NA|NA
CASSRETGELFF
TGTGCCAGCAGTCGAGAAACCGGGGAGCTGTTTTTT
>TRBV10-3|TRBJ2-7|TRBD1|NA
CATTGTAYEQYF
TGTGCCACGACCGGGACAGCCTACGAGCAGTACTTC
>TRBV7-6|TRBJ2-5|TRBD1|NA
CASSLDRGKTQYF
TGTGCCAGCAGCTTAGACAGGGGGAAGACCCAGTACTTC
>TRBV9|TRBJ2-7|NA|NA
CASSVGPRASSYEQYF
TGTGCCAGCAGCGTAGGCCCCAGGGCGAGCTCCTACGAGCAGTACTTC
>TRBV6-6|TRBJ1-3|NA|NA
CASSTSSGNTIYF
TGTGCCAGCAGTACGAGCTCTGGAAACACCATATATTTT
>TRBV29-1|TRBJ1-1|NA|NA
CSGGRFYTEAFF
TGCAGCGGAGGGCGTTTTTACACTGAAGCTTTCTTT
>TRBV6-8|TRBJ1-4|NA|NA
CASSRPAQDTTTTNEKLFF
TGTGCCAGCAGCCGACCCGCACAGGACACAACGACAACTAATGAAAAACTGTTTTTT
>TRBV29-1|TRBJ2-7|NA|NA
CSATLPAGHTYEQYF
TGCAGCGCCACCCTCCCTGCGGGACATACCTACGAGCAGTACTTC
>TRBV5-4|TRBJ1-1|NA|NA
CASSSQPNTEAFF
TGTGCCAGCAGCTCCCAGCCGAACACTGAAGCTTTCTTT
>TRBV18|TRBJ2-7|TRBD2|few
CASSPALAELQYF
TGTGCCAGCTCACCAGCCCTAGCGGAGCTCCAGTACTTC
>TRBV10-3|TRBJ1-2|NA|NA
CAISGETYGYTF
TGTGCCATCTCGGGAGAGACCTATGGCTACACCTTC
>TRBV28|TRBJ2-7|NA|NA
CASSWTKTYEQYF
TGTGCCAGCAGTTGGACTAAGACCTACGAGCAGTACTTC
>TRBV11-3|TRBJ2-7|NA|NA
CASSSGTPGEQYF
TGTGCCAGCAGCTCCGGGACTCCCGGGGAGCAGTACTTC
>TRBV6-5|TRBJ1-1|NA|NA
CASSPPSWNTEAFF
TGTGCCAGCAGTCCTCCGAGCTGGAACACTGAAGCTTTCTTT
>TRBV30|TRBJ2-1|NA|NA
CAWMGSWEQFF
TGTGCCTGGATGGGGTCCTGGGAGCAGTTCTTC
>TRBV30|TRBJ1-5|NA|NA
CAWRAQGSNQPQHF
TGTGCCTGGAGGGCCCAAGGGAGCAATCAGCCCCAGCATTTT
>TRBV6-5|TRBJ1-1|NA|NA
CASSRTQTNTEAFF
TGTGCCAGCAGTCGTACACAGACGAACACTGAAGCTTTCTTT
>TRBV7-9|TRBJ2-1|TRBD2|NA
CASTASAGEYNEQFF
TGTGCCAGCACCGCCTCCGCGGGAGAGTACAATGAGCAGTTCTTC
>TRBV27|TRBJ1-4|TRBD1|NA
CASTRTGGEKLFF
TGTGCCAGCACCCGGACAGGGGGGGAAAAACTGTTTTTT
>TRBV7-9|TRBJ2-5|NA|NA
CASSLVGSGETQYF
TGTGCCAGCAGCTTAGTCGGGTCAGGAGAGACCCAGTACTTC
>TRBV6-5|TRBJ2-1|NA|once
CASSRARENHEQFF
TGTGCCAGCAGCCGTGCTAGGGAGAACCATGAGCAGTTCTTC
>TRBV6-5|TRBJ2-3|NA|NA
CASGGLSTDTQYF
TGTGCCAGCGGCGGACTTAGCACAGATACGCAGTATTTT
>TRBV7-8|TRBJ2-4|NA|NA
CASNLGLGDIQYF
TGTGCCAGCAATTTAGGGCTGGGGGACATTCAGTACTTC
>TRBV9|TRBJ2-5|TRBD2|few
CASSPRQAGGQETQYF
TGTGCCAGCAGCCCTCGACAGGCGGGGGGCCAAGAGACCCAGTACTTC
>TRBV5-4|TRBJ2-7|TRBD2|NA
CASSPPWGGEQYF
TGTGCCAGCAGCCCACCTTGGGGAGGGGAGCAGTACTTC
>TRBV9|TRBJ2-2|TRBD2|NA
CASSPPTSGSSTGELFF
TGTGCCAGCAGCCCCCCGACTAGCGGATCCTCCACCGGGGAGCTGTTTTTT
>TRBV19|TRBJ2-6|NA|once
CASGKGSGANVLTF
TGTGCCAGTGGAAAGGGCTCTGGGGCCAACGTCCTGACTTTC
>TRBV11-2|TRBJ2-7|NA|NA
CASSPVGNSREQYF
TGTGCCAGCAGCCCCGTCGGGAACTCAAGGGAGCAGTACTTC
>TRBV19|TRBJ2-5|NA|NA
CASSIVIGREETQYF
TGTGCCAGTAGTATAGTAATCGGCAGGGAGGAGACCCAGTACTTC
>TRBV9|TRBJ2-7|TRBD1|few
CASSVDRGDEQYF
TGTGCCAGCAGCGTAGACAGGGGTGACGAGCAGTACTTC
>TRBV5-1|TRBJ1-1|TRBD1|NA
CASSLGQGADQAFF
TGCGCCAGCAGCTTGGGACAGGGGGCGGACCAGGCTTTCTTT
>TRBV7-9|TRBJ2-2|TRBD1|NA
CASSLLGTGGTGELFF
TGTGCCAGCAGCTTATTGGGGACAGGGGGAACCGGGGAGCTGTTTTTT